Sequencing of this T cell receptor (beta chain) was carried out in a study of long-term antiretroviral therapy in people with HIV. Study results and caveats: The study lacked data on ART adherence, viral resistance or therapy changes. Clonotypes expanded prior to ART showed repertoire dominance at all sampled time points.

Deletions cut 1 base from V and 7 bases from J, with 17 bases between. Germline V gene lookup returns CDR1 MNHEY and CDR2 SVGAGI. This CDR3 has 16 residues. Concerning this clone: Its antigen is undetermined.

Running of the v3.0 immunoSEQ assay took place at survey level. TCRdb's table, derived via immunoSEQ multiplex PCR, lists solely in-frame clones and lacks some. The sample records more than 25,000 clones, around 79% being singletons. The sample consisted of unsorted PBMCs, taken 2.1 years after starting antiretroviral therapy. J is TRBJ2-1 and V is TRBV6-5; D is perhaps TRBD1 or TRBD2 (6 bases each). This TCR derives from a man aged 30 to 45 with HIV. The CDR3 loop reads CASSYWGAGFSNEQFF. CDR3 in DNA: TGTGCCAGCAGTTACTGGGGGGCAGGGTTTTCAAATGAGCAGTTCTTC.